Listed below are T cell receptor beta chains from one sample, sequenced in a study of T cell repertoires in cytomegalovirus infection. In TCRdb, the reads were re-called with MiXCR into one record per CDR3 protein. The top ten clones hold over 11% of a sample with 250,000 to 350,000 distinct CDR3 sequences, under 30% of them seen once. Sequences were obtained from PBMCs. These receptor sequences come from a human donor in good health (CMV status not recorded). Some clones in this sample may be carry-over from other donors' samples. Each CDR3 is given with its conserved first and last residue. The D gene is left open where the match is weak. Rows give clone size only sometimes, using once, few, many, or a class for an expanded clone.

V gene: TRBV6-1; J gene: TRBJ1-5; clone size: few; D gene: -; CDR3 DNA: TGTGCCAGCAGTGAAGGACATCAGCCCCAGCATTTT; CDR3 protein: CASSEGHQPQHF
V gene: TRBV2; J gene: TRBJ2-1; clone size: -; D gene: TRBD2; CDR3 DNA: TGTGCCAGCAGTGAGGCGGGGGGAGAGGTTGAGCAGTTCTTC; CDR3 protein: CASSEAGGEVEQFF
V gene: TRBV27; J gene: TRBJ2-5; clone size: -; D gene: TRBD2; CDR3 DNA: TGTGCCAGCAGTACCCTTGGGAGGGATGCGGAGACCCAGTACTTC; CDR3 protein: CASSTLGRDAETQYF
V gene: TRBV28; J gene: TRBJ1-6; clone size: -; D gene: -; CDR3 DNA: TGTGCCAGCAGTTTCAAGGATAATTCACCCCTCCACTTT; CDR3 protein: CASSFKDNSPLHF
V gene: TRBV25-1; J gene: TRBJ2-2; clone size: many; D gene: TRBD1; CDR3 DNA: TGTGCCAGCAGTGCCGGGACAGGGGACACCGGGGAGCTGTTTTTT; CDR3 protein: CASSAGTGDTGELFF
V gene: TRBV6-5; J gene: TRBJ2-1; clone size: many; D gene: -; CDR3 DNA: TGTGCCAGCAGTTACGGAGATTACAATGAGCAGTTCTTC; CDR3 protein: CASSYGDYNEQFF
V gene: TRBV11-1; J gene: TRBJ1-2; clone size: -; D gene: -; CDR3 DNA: TGTGCCAGCAGATCCGTGGACACGAACTATGGCTACACCTTC; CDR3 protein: CASRSVDTNYGYTF
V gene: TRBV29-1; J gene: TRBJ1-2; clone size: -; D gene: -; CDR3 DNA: TGCAGCGTTGAAGGGGGACACCAGCCCTATGGCTACACCTTC; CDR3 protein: CSVEGGHQPYGYTF
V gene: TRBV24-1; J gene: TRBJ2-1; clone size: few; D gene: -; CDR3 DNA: TGTGCCACCAGTGATATCGCGGTTAGTTCGAATGAGCAGTTCTTC; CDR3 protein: CATSDIAVSSNEQFF
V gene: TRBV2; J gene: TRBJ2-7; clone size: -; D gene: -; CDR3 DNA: TGTGCCAGCAGTCCCTCGGGGCTTGGGTCCTACGAGCAGTACTTC; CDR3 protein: CASSPSGLGSYEQYF
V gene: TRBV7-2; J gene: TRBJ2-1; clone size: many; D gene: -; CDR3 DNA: TGTGCCAGCAGAGCCCAGGCGGGAAGCTCCTACAATGAGCAGTTCTTC; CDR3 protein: CASRAQAGSSYNEQFF
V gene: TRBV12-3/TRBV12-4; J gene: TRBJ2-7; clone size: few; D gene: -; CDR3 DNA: TGTGCCAGCAGTCCCGGGGGAAGTGTCTACGAGCAGTACTTC; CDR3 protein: CASSPGGSVYEQYF
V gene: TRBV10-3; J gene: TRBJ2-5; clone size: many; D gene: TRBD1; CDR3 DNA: TGTGCCATCAGGCAAGGACAGGGGGCCGAGACCCAGTACTTC; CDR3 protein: CAIRQGQGAETQYF
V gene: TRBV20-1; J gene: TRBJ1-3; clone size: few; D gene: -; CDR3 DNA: TGCAGTGCTAGTTTAACTGGCTCTGGAAACACCATATATTTT; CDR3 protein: CSASLTGSGNTIYF
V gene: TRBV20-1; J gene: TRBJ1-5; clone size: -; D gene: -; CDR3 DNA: TGCAGTGCTAGAGACTCTGTAGGTTTTCGCAGCAATCAGCCCCAGCATTTT; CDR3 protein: CSARDSVGFRSNQPQHF
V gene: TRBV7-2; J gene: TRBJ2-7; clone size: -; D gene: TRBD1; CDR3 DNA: TGTGCCAGCAGCTCCTGGCCTCGGACAGGGAGTACCTACGAGCAGTACTTC; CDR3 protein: CASSSWPRTGSTYEQYF
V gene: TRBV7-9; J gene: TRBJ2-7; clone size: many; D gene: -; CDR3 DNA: TGTGCCAGCAGTGACCTGACGAGTTACTACGAGCAGTACTTC; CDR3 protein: CASSDLTSYYEQYF
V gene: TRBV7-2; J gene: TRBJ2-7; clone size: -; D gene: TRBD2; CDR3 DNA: TGTGCCAGCAGCCCCTCTTGGGCGGGGGCCTACGAGCAGTACTTC; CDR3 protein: CASSPSWAGAYEQYF
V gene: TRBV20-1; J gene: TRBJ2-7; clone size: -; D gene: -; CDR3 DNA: TGCAGTGCCCCGAAACCGGGACACTACGAGCAGTACTTC; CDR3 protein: CSAPKPGHYEQYF
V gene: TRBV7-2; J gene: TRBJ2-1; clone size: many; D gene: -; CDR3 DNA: TGTGCCAGCAGCTTAGTTTTCGCAGGGAAGGATGAGCAGTTCTTC; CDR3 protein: CASSLVFAGKDEQFF
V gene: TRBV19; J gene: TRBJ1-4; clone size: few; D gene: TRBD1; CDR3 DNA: TGTGCCAGTACGGACAGGGGGCGTTCAACTAATGAAAAACTGTTTTTT; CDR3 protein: CASTDRGRSTNEKLFF
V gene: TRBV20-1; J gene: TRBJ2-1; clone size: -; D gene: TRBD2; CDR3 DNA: TGCAGTGCTAGGGGACTAGCGGGGGAAACCTTCCGTGAGCAGTTCTTC; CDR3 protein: CSARGLAGETFREQFF
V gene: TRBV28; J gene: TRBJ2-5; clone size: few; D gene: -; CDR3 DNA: TGTGCCAGCAGGGGCCCGGACTTCCAAGAGACCCAGTACTTC; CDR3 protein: CASRGPDFQETQYF
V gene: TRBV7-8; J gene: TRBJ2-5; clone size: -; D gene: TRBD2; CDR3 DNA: TGTGCCAGCAACCAAGCGGGAACCGGTGAGACCCAGTACTTC; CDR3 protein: CASNQAGTGETQYF
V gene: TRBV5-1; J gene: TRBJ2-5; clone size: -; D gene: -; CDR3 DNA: TGCGCCAGCAGCTTGGGGACGTACCAAGAGACCCAGTACTTC; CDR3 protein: CASSLGTYQETQYF
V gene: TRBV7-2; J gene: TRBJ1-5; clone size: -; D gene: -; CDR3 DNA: TGTGCCAGCAGCCCTTACGTGGGCGAGCCCCAGCATTTT; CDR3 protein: CASSPYVGEPQHF
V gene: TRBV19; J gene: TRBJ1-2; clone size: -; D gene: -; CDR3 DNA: TGTGCCAGTAGCACAAACAGGAGTCCTAACTATGGCTACACCTTC; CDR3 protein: CASSTNRSPNYGYTF
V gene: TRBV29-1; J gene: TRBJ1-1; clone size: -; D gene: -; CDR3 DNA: TGCAGCGTTGGGTCAGGGTGGGGAATGAACACTGAAGCTTTCTTT; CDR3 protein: CSVGSGWGMNTEAFF
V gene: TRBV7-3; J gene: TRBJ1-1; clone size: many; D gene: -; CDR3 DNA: TGTGCCTCAGGCGGGGGGTTGGACACTGAAGCTTTCTTT; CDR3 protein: CASGGGLDTEAFF
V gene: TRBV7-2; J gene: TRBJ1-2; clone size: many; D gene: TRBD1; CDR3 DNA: TGTGCCAGCAGCTTGGTAGACAGGGCTGGCTACACCTTC; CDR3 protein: CASSLVDRAGYTF
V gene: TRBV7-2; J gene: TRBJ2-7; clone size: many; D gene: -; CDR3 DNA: TGTGCCAGCAGCTTATCGGTCTCCTACGAGCAGTACTTC; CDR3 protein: CASSLSVSYEQYF
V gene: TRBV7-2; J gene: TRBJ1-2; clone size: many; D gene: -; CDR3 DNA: TGTGCCAGCAGCTTAGTGGGAAGGGATGATCATGGCTACACCTTC; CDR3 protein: CASSLVGRDDHGYTF
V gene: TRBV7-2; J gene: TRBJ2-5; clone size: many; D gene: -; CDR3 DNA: TGTGCCAGCAGCTTAGCGCCGGGGGGCGAGATGGAGACCCAGTACTTC; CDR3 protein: CASSLAPGGEMETQYF
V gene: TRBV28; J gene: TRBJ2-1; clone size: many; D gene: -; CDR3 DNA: TGTGCCAGCAGTTTATCCACCGGAAGCTCCTACAATGAGCAGTTCTTC; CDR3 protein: CASSLSTGSSYNEQFF
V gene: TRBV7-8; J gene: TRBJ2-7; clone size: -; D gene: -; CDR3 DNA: TGTGCCAGCAGATATACAGGGGAGGCTCCCTACGAGCAGTACTTC; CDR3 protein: CASRYTGEAPYEQYF
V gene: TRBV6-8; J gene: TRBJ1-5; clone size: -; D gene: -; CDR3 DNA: TGTGCCAGCATGGGGAAGGGGGGTAGCAGCAATCAGCCCCAGCATTTT; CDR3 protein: CASMGKGGSSNQPQHF
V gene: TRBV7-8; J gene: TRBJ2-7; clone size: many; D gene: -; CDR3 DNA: TGTGCCAGCAGCTTACCCTCCGGATCGTCTAGCCCCGGCGGAATCGAGCAGTACTTC; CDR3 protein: CASSLPSGSSSPGGIEQYF
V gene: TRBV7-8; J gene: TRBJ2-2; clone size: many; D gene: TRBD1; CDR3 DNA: TGTGCCAGCAGCTCTCGGACAGGGGAGAACACCGGGGAGCTGTTTTTT; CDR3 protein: CASSSRTGENTGELFF
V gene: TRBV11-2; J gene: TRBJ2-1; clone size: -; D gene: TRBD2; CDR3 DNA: TGTGCCAGCAACCTTCCGGGGGGCAATGAGCAGTTCTTC; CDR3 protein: CASNLPGGNEQFF
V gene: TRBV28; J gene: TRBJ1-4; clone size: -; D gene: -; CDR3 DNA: TGTGCCAGCAGGGCCGCTTCTTACGAAAAACTGTTTTTT; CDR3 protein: CASRAASYEKLFF